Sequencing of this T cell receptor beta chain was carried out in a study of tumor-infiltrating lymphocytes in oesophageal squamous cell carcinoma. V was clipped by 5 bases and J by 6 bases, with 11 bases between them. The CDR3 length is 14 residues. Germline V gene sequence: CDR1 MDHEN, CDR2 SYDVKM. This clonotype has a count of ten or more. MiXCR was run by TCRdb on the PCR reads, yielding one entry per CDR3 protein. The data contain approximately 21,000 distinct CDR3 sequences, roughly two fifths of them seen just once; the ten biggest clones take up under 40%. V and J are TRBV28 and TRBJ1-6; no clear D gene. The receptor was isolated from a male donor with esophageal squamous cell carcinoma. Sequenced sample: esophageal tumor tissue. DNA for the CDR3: TGTGCCAGCAGTGCGTTTGGGAGTAATTCACCCCTCCACTTT. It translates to CASSAFGSNSPLHF.